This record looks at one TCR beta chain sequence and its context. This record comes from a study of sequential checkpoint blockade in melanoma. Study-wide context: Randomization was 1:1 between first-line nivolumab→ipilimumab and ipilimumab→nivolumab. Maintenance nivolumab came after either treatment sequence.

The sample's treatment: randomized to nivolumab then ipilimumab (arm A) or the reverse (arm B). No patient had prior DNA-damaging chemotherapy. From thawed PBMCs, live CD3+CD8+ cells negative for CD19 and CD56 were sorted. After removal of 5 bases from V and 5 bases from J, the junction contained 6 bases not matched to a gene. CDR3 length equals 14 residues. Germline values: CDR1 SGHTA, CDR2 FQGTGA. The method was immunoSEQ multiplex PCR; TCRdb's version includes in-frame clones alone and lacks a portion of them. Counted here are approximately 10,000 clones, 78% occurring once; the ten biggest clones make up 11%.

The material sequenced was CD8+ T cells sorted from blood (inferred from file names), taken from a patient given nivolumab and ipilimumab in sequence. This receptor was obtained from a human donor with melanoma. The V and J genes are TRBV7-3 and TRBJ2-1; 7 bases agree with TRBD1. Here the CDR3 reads CASSPGQPNNEQFF. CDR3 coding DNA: TGTGCCAGCAGCCCGGGACAGCCAAACAATGAGCAGTTCTTC. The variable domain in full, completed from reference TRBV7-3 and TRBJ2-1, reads GAGVSQTPSNKVTEKGKYVELRCDPISGHTALYWYRQSLGQGPEFLIYFQGTGAADDSGLPNDRFFAVRPEGSVSTLKIQRTERGDSAVYLCASSPGQPNNEQFFGPGTRLTVL.